This T cell receptor (beta chain) was retrieved from a study of T cell repertoires in cytomegalovirus infection. Study as a whole: The public TCR beta signatures pointed to both CMV infection and matching HLA type.

TCRdb recomputed calls from the reads with MiXCR, one row per CDR3 protein. The repertoire consists of about 490,000 distinct CDR3 sequences, with less than 30% occurring once and the leading ten covering around 14%. Note on this clonotype: Its specificity is unknown.

This CDR3 region has 17 residues. V was clipped by 5 bases and J by 0 bases, with 20 bases between them. Germline V gene data show CDR1 as SEHNR and CDR2 as FQNEAQ (reference sequence). Study-wide points: CMV carriers with the relevant HLA were identified by cumulative public TCR beta family frequency. Dominant in the ex vivo response were TCR beta clonotypes restricted by HLA-C and specific for CMV.

The chain employs TRBV7-9 and TRBJ2-7, with a weak D call TRBD2 (6 bases). The receptor comes from a human donor in good health (CMV status not recorded). Some clones in this sample may be carry-over from other donors' samples. The source material was PBMCs. The CDR3 reads CASSTNRDSISSYEQYV. The CDR3 DNA follows: TGTGCCAGCAGCACAAATAGGGACTCGATTAGCTCCTACGAGCAGTACGTC.